These T cell receptor beta chains were read from a single sample in a study of blood T cell repertoires in COVID-19. Measured with immunoSEQ multiplex PCR; TCRdb has only the in-frame clones, and not every one. The sample has roughly 300,000 clones, about 90% seen once. The sequenced material came from peripheral blood. The source is a man aged 18-30 years who had recovered from COVID-19. The CDR3 runs from the conserved cysteine through the conserved F or W. A D gene is named only where the DNA matches it firmly. The listing skips clone size in some rows; elsewhere it reads once, few, many or a size class.

V: TRBV30
J: TRBJ1-5
D: -
size: -
DNA: TGTGCCTGGAGTGTAGCTGGACAGTTGAATCAGCCCCAGCATTTT
CDR3: CAWSVAGQLNQPQHF

V: TRBV18
J: TRBJ1-5
D: -
size: once
DNA: TGTGCCAGCTCACCTGGACAGCCCAATCAGCCCCAGCATTTT
CDR3: CASSPGQPNQPQHF

V: TRBV25-1
J: TRBJ1-4
D: TRBD1
size: -
DNA: TGTGCCAGCAGTGTACTATCCGGGACAGGGACTGAAAAACTGTTTTTT
CDR3: CASSVLSGTGTEKLFF

V: TRBV30
J: TRBJ1-1
D: TRBD1
size: -
DNA: TGTGCCTGGAGTGTAGGGGGCGCTGACACTGAAGCTTTCTTT
CDR3: CAWSVGGADTEAFF

V: TRBV15
J: TRBJ2-7
D: -
size: -
DNA: TGTGCCACCAGCAGTAAACTCATTTTACAGGGTTACGAGCAGTACTTC
CDR3: CATSSKLILQGYEQYF

V: TRBV3-1/TRBV3-2
J: TRBJ1-2
D: -
size: few
DNA: TGTGCCAGCAGCCCTTCCCACAGGGCTCAATATGGCTACACCTTC
CDR3: CASSPSHRAQYGYTF

V: TRBV6-5
J: TRBJ2-3
D: -
size: -
DNA: TGTGCCAGCAGCCGAAGACAAGACACAGATACGCAGTATTTT
CDR3: CASSRRQDTDTQYF

V: TRBV2
J: TRBJ2-1
D: TRBD2
size: -
DNA: TGTGCCAGCAGCCCCGGCGGGGGTACCTACAATGAGCAGTTCTTC
CDR3: CASSPGGGTYNEQFF

V: TRBV6-5
J: TRBJ1-1
D: TRBD1
size: -
DNA: TGTGCCAGCAGGTTCGGACAGGGGAACACTGAAGCTTTCTTT
CDR3: CASRFGQGNTEAFF

V: TRBV19
J: TRBJ1-1
D: -
size: -
DNA: TGTGCCAGTAGCCCGACAGTAGTGAACACTGAAGCTTTCTTT
CDR3: CASSPTVVNTEAFF

V: TRBV7-9
J: TRBJ1-1
D: -
size: -
DNA: TGTGCCAGCCGCTCGACAGGCTTGAACACTGAAGCTTTCTTT
CDR3: CASRSTGLNTEAFF

V: TRBV23-1
J: TRBJ2-2
D: TRBD1
size: -
DNA: TGCGCCAGCAACCCCCATCTGGGACAGGGGAAAACCGGGGAGCTGTTTTTT
CDR3: CASNPHLGQGKTGELFF

V: TRBV5-1
J: TRBJ1-1
D: TRBD1
size: -
DNA: TGCGCCAGCAGCCCTCAGACAGGGGCGAACACTGAAGCTTTCTTT
CDR3: CASSPQTGANTEAFF

V: TRBV5-1
J: TRBJ1-1
D: -
size: -
DNA: TGCGCCAGCAGCTTGGGAAGCAGGGAGGGCACTGAAGCTTTCTTT
CDR3: CASSLGSREGTEAFF

V: TRBV5-4
J: TRBJ2-5
D: -
size: -
DNA: TGTGCCAGCAGCTTGGGACAGGTGGAGACCCAGTACTTC
CDR3: CASSLGQVETQYF

V: TRBV2
J: TRBJ2-5
D: TRBD1
size: -
DNA: TGTGCCAGCAGGAGGACAGGGGGCGTTTTAGAGACCCAGTACTTC
CDR3: CASRRTGGVLETQYF

V: TRBV16
J: TRBJ1-1
D: -
size: once
DNA: TGTGCCAGCAGCCAATCGGGGGGGCTGAACACTGAAGCTTTCTTT
CDR3: CASSQSGGLNTEAFF

V: TRBV27
J: TRBJ2-7
D: -
size: -
DNA: TGTGCCAGCAGTTTCCGGGACAACTCCTACGAGCAGTACTTC
CDR3: CASSFRDNSYEQYF

V: TRBV29-1
J: TRBJ2-2
D: -
size: -
DNA: TGCAGCGTTTGGACTGGAGGGGAGCTGTTTTTT
CDR3: CSVWTGGELFF

V: TRBV13
J: TRBJ2-3
D: -
size: -
DNA: TGTGCCAGCAGCTTATTAGTCGGGAAGCCCCTGGAGATTAACACAGATACGCAGTATTTT
CDR3: CASSLLVGKPLEINTDTQYF

V: TRBV18
J: TRBJ1-1
D: -
size: -
DNA: TGTGCCAGCTCACCAAGAATGGTACAGGCGAACACTGAAGCTTTCTTT
CDR3: CASSPRMVQANTEAFF

V: TRBV9
J: TRBJ2-3
D: TRBD2
size: -
DNA: TGTGCCAGCAGCGTAGGACTAGCGGGTGGCACAGATACGCAGTATTTT
CDR3: CASSVGLAGGTDTQYF

V: TRBV25-1
J: TRBJ1-2
D: TRBD1
size: -
DNA: TGTGCCAGCAGTGTAAAGAGGACAGGAGGCTTGGATGGCTACACCTTC
CDR3: CASSVKRTGGLDGYTF

V: TRBV19
J: TRBJ1-1
D: TRBD1
size: once
DNA: TGTGCCAGTAGTATAGACACAGGGGTGACTGAAGCTTTCTTT
CDR3: CASSIDTGVTEAFF

V: TRBV3-1/TRBV3-2
J: TRBJ1-6
D: -
size: -
DNA: TGTGCCAGCAGCCCTTCGTATCATCGGGGCTATAATTCACCCCTCCACTTT
CDR3: CASSPSYHRGYNSPLHF

V: TRBV13
J: TRBJ2-3
D: -
size: -
DNA: TGTGCCAGCAGCCGCCCGACAGATAGCACAGATACGCAGTATTTT
CDR3: CASSRPTDSTDTQYF

V: TRBV7-6
J: TRBJ2-3
D: TRBD1
size: -
DNA: TGTGCCAGCAGCTTAGGCTACGGGACAGGGGGCGGCACAGATACGCAGTATTTT
CDR3: CASSLGYGTGGGTDTQYF

V: TRBV10-3
J: TRBJ1-1
D: TRBD1
size: -
DNA: TGTGCCATCAGTGAGCCGGGACAGGGAAAAATAAGGGCTGAAGCTTTCTTT
CDR3: CAISEPGQGKIRAEAFF

V: TRBV4-2
J: TRBJ2-1
D: -
size: -
DNA: TGTGCCAGCAGCCAAGCCACTAGCTCCTACAATGAGCAGTTCTTC
CDR3: CASSQATSSYNEQFF

V: TRBV15
J: TRBJ1-2
D: TRBD1
size: -
DNA: TGTGCCACCAGCAGGGAACAGGGGGGAAACTATGGCTACACCTTC
CDR3: CATSREQGGNYGYTF

V: TRBV27
J: TRBJ2-7
D: -
size: -
DNA: TGTGCCAGCAGTACCCTTGCTAGCCGTTACGAGCAGTACTTC
CDR3: CASSTLASRYEQYF

V: TRBV9
J: TRBJ2-1
D: TRBD2
size: -
DNA: TGTGCCAGCACAATCACTAGCGGGAGGGCCAATGAGCAGTTCTTC
CDR3: CASTITSGRANEQFF

V: TRBV28
J: TRBJ1-1
D: TRBD1
size: -
DNA: TGTGCCAGCAGTTTTCCCGGGACAGCCAACACTGAAGCTTTCTTT
CDR3: CASSFPGTANTEAFF

V: TRBV11-2
J: TRBJ1-1
D: -
size: -
DNA: TGTGCCAGCAGCTTAGATGTTGCGGTTTGGGACTCGCGAATGAACACTGAAGCTTTCTTT
CDR3: CASSLDVAVWDSRMNTEAFF

V: TRBV6-2/TRBV6-3
J: TRBJ2-5
D: TRBD1
size: -
DNA: TGTGCCAGCAGTTACTCGACAGGGGTTTGGGAGACCCAGTACTTC
CDR3: CASSYSTGVWETQYF

V: TRBV7-6
J: TRBJ1-1
D: -
size: -
DNA: TGTGCCAGCAGCCAGGCCGAGAACACTGAAGCTTTCTTT
CDR3: CASSQAENTEAFF

V: TRBV29-1
J: TRBJ2-5
D: -
size: few
DNA: TGCAGCTCGGGACTTCAAGAGACCCAGTACTTC
CDR3: CSSGLQETQYF

V: TRBV5-1
J: TRBJ1-1
D: TRBD1
size: -
DNA: TGCGCCAGCAGCTTGGGCCCTATACAGGGGGCAGGGACTGAAGCTTTCTTT
CDR3: CASSLGPIQGAGTEAFF

V: TRBV10-3
J: TRBJ2-2
D: -
size: once
DNA: TGTGCCATCAATAGCAGGGCGAACACCGGGGAGCTGTTTTTT
CDR3: CAINSRANTGELFF

V: TRBV6-6
J: TRBJ2-3
D: -
size: -
DNA: TGTGCCAGCAGTTACTCATCCCGGGGAACAGATACGCAGTATTTT
CDR3: CASSYSSRGTDTQYF

V: TRBV5-5
J: TRBJ1-5
D: TRBD1
size: -
DNA: TGTGCCAGCAGCTTTTGGAGGACAGGGGTAATAAGTCAGCCCCAGCATTTT
CDR3: CASSFWRTGVISQPQHF

V: TRBV5-1
J: TRBJ2-7
D: TRBD1
size: -
DNA: TGCGCCAGCAGCACGTCCGGGACAGGGACCCACGAGCAGTACTTC
CDR3: CASSTSGTGTHEQYF

V: TRBV15
J: TRBJ2-7
D: TRBD1
size: -
DNA: TGTGCCACCAGCAAGGGGGCGCTCGAGCAGTACTTC
CDR3: CATSKGALEQYF

V: TRBV10-3
J: TRBJ1-1
D: -
size: -
DNA: TGTGCCATCAGTGAGGCCAGGGAGGATCTCTCGGCTTTCTTT
CDR3: CAISEAREDLSAFF

V: TRBV11-2
J: TRBJ1-1
D: -
size: -
DNA: TGTGCCAGCAGCGCCGGGACATCCACTGAAGCTTTCTTT
CDR3: CASSAGTSTEAFF

V: TRBV6-5
J: TRBJ2-3
D: -
size: -
DNA: TGTGCCAGCAGTTACTCGAGTGGTAGTCCAGATACGCAGTATTTT
CDR3: CASSYSSGSPDTQYF

V: TRBV29-1
J: TRBJ1-2
D: TRBD1
size: few
DNA: TGCAGCGTGACAGGGGGCCGGGATGCTCATGGCTACACCTTC
CDR3: CSVTGGRDAHGYTF

V: TRBV27
J: TRBJ2-7
D: -
size: -
DNA: TGTGCCAGCAGTTACAGGGTGACCTACGAGCAGTACTTC
CDR3: CASSYRVTYEQYF

V: TRBV3-1/TRBV3-2
J: TRBJ2-5
D: TRBD2
size: -
DNA: TGTGCCAGCAGCCAAGGGTTAGCGGGGGCCAGAGAGACCCAGTACTTC
CDR3: CASSQGLAGARETQYF

V: TRBV13
J: TRBJ2-7
D: TRBD2
size: -
DNA: TGTGCCAGCAGCTTAGCGGGACTAGCGGTAAGCTCCTACGAGCAGTACTTC
CDR3: CASSLAGLAVSSYEQYF

V: TRBV29-1
J: TRBJ1-5
D: TRBD1
size: -
DNA: TGCAGCGTTGAAGTTGGGCGGGACAGGGCCCCAAATCAGCCCCAGCATTTT
CDR3: CSVEVGRDRAPNQPQHF

V: TRBV5-1
J: TRBJ1-1
D: TRBD1
size: -
DNA: TGCGCCAGCAGCTACACGGACAGGGGAGGTGACACTGAAGCTTTCTTT
CDR3: CASSYTDRGGDTEAFF

V: TRBV7-2
J: TRBJ2-7
D: TRBD2
size: -
DNA: TGTGCCAGCAGCTTAGTGGGCGGGAGCGTATCCTACGAGCAGTACTTC
CDR3: CASSLVGGSVSYEQYF

V: TRBV7-3
J: TRBJ1-4
D: -
size: -
DNA: TGTGCCAGCAGCCTCAATCGGCGGGGGAATGAAAAACTGTTTTTT
CDR3: CASSLNRRGNEKLFF